The next 31 T cell receptor beta chains were all read from a single sample in a study of human T cells and chemical hapten exposure. Via MiXCR, TCRdb re-called the RACE reads, giving one row per CDR3 protein. The table lists roughly 50,000 distinct CDR3 sequences, about 9.6% of them singletons, with 9.5% to 10% in the top ten. Time point in this sample: pre-sensitization, week 0. Treatment specified: therapeutic diphenylcyclopropenone sensitization with weekly scalp DPC. Unfractionated whole blood yielded total RNA. This material consisted of whole blood, taken in connection with sensitization to the hapten diphenylcyclopropenone (DPC). These TCRs come from a woman in her thirties with alopecia areata. Some clones in this sample may be carry-over from other donors' samples.

This clonotype came up a few times. The rearrangement uses TRBV9 and TRBJ2-5; 8 bases align to TRBD1. The J segment lost 7 bases and the V segment lost 6 bases, leaving 14 bases of the junction unmatched. The CDR3 runs 15 residues. Germline CDR1 and CDR2: SGDLS and YYNGEE. Here the CDR3 DNA reads TGTGCCAGCAACAGGGGGACCGAACTAAAGGGGACCCAGTACTTC. This encodes CASNRGTELKGTQYF.

This clonotype was counted many times. The genes are TRBV6-2 or TRBV6-3 and TRBJ2-3, with D tentatively TRBD1 or TRBD2 (7 bases each). Trimming left V 5 bases short and J 4 bases short, with 16 bases between. Looked up from germline, CDR1 is MNHEY and CDR2 is SVGEGT. There are 15 residues in the CDR3. The CDR3 region has the DNA TGTGCCAGCAGTACGACAGGGAGGGGACCAGATACGCAGTATTTT. Translating it yields CASSTTGRGPDTQYF.

Many counts were recorded for this clonotype. V gene TRBV6-5 combines with J gene TRBJ2-3; D unclear. V lost 5 bases and J 5 bases, leaving 23 bases between the germline ends. The CDR3 contains 17 residues. From germline, CDR1 is MNHEY and CDR2 SVGAGI. CDR3 residues: CASSPWEDIPGRDTQYF. CDR3 in DNA: TGTGCCAGCAGTCCATGGGAAGACATCCCCGGGCGAGATACGCAGTATTTT.

This clonotype has at least ten counts. The rearrangement links TRBV27 to TRBJ2-7; D is perhaps TRBD1 or TRBD2 (5 bases each). V lost 6 bases to trimming and J lost 4 bases, with 7 bases between them. CDR3 length equals 11 residues. Looked up from germline, CDR1 is MNHEY and CDR2 is SMNVEV (reference sequence). The CDR3 coding sequence is TGTGCCAGCAGCTGGGGGTACGAGCAGTACTTC. Protein product: CASSWGYEQYF.

This clonotype was detected only a few times. The rearrangement uses TRBV7-2 and TRBJ1-6, with 7 positions matching TRBD1. Per the germline V gene, CDR1 is SGHTA and CDR2 is FQGNSA. CDR3 size: 14 residues. The V and J ends lost 4 bases and 9 bases, in that order; junction bases with no gene match: 6. The CDR3 region has the DNA TGTGCCAGCAGCTCGGCAGGGGGTGGTTCACCCCTCCACTTT. It yields the protein CASSSAGGGSPLHF.

This clonotype was recorded at least ten times. The rearrangement links TRBV18 to TRBJ1-1, with TRBD1 matching over 11 bases. With 2 bases clipped from V and 3 bases from J, the junction kept 5 bases outside the gene matches. The CDR3 is made up of 16 amino acids. Germline-derived CDR1 and CDR2 are KGHSH and LQKENI. In DNA, the CDR3 is TGTGCCAGCTCACCATTTACGGGACAGGGGGACACTGAAGCTTTCTTT. It translates to CASSPFTGQGDTEAFF.

The table lists this clonotype with many counts. This chain connects TRBV15 to TRBJ1-6; 8 bases align to TRBD1. The CDR3 spans 15 residues. Losses at the gene ends were 6 bases for V and 6 bases for J; bases not matched to a gene: 7. CDR1 and CDR2 from the germline V gene are LNHNV and YYDKDF (reference sequence). The CDR3 protein is CATRGQGSLNSPLHF. The DNA for the CDR3 is TGTGCCACCAGAGGACAGGGTTCCCTTAATTCACCCCTCCACTTT.

This clonotype was seen a handful of times. The V and J genes are TRBV6-1 and TRBJ2-7; D not certain. Per germline, CDR1 MNHNS and CDR2 SASEGT. The CDR3 spans 13 residues. V was shortened by 1 base and J by 3 bases, with 7 bases between the two germline ends. The CDR3 DNA reads TGTGCCAGCAGTGAAGGTCACCTCTACGAGCAGTACTTC. The encoded protein is CASSEGHLYEQYF.

The chain couples TRBV28 to TRBJ2-7; tentatively, D is TRBD2 (6 bases). V was trimmed by 7 bases and J by 0 bases, leaving 13 bases between them. CDR3 size: 14 residues. Germline CDR1 and CDR2: MDHEN and SYDVKM. In DNA, the CDR3 is TGTGCCAGCACATTCGGCGGGGACTCCTACGAGCAGTACTTC. Protein: CASTFGGDSYEQYF.

This sequence joins TRBV5-4 and TRBJ1-3; the D is unclear. Germline-derived CDR1 and CDR2 are SGHNT and YYREEE (reference sequence). The ends were cut back, 4 bases at V and 1 base at J, with 18 bases in the middle. This CDR3 contains 17 residues. DNA of the CDR3: TGTGCCAGCAGCGGGATGGGCGCGGCCGAGTCTGGAAACACCATATATTTT. Translation gives CASSGMGAAESGNTIYF.

CDR3: CASSENSPLHF. CDR3 in DNA: TGTGCCAGCAGTGAGAATTCACCCCTCCACTTT. This rearrangement joins TRBV12-3 or TRBV12-4 to TRBJ1-6; unclear D gene. The CDR3 has 11 amino acids. The ends were cut back, 5 bases at V and 7 bases at J, with 3 bases in the middle.

This clonotype occurred many times. V usage is TRBV29-1 and J usage is TRBJ2-3; 7 nucleotides line up with TRBD1. Germline trimming cut 4 bases from V and 5 bases from J; bases unmatched to any gene: 12. The CDR3 is 15 amino acids. Germline values: CDR1 SQVTM, CDR2 ANQGSEA. CDR3 sequence: CSVGDTGARGDTQYF. The CDR3 nucleotides are TGCAGCGTTGGGGATACAGGGGCCCGCGGAGATACGCAGTATTTT.

This chain connects TRBV5-1 to TRBJ1-1; TRBD1 aligns across 9 bases. CDR1 is SGHRS and CDR2 is YFSETQ in the germline V gene. CDR3 length: 15 residues. The ends lost 4 bases at V and 5 bases at J; junction bases unmatched: 9. CDR3 nucleotide sequence: TGCGCCAGCAGCCCCCGACAGGGGGTACAGACTGAAGCTTTCTTT. Translation: CASSPRQGVQTEAFF.

At least ten counts were recorded for this clonotype. V usage is TRBV6-2 or TRBV6-3 and J usage is TRBJ1-5, with D unclear. The germline V and J ends were trimmed by 0 bases and 2 bases, with 8 bases remaining between them. CDR1 and CDR2 (germline): MNHEY, SVGEGT. This CDR3 has 15 residues. CDR3 protein: CASSYSGVGNQPQHF. The CDR3 region has the DNA TGTGCCAGCAGTTACTCTGGGGTGGGCAATCAGCCCCAGCATTTT.

This clonotype showed up many times. V usage is TRBV11-2 and J usage is TRBJ2-1, with TRBD2 matching over 10 bases. The CDR3 consists of 15 residues. The V segment lost 4 bases and the J segment 7 bases; nucleotides outside the gene matches: 7. Per germline, CDR1 SGHAT and CDR2 FQNNGV. The CDR3 nucleotides are TGTGCCAGCAGCTCCTTAGCGGGGGGATCGAATGAGCAGTTCTTC. The encoded protein is CASSSLAGGSNEQFF. The variable domain in full, with the rest retrieved from reference TRBV11-2 and TRBJ2-1, is EAGVAQSPRYKIIEKRQSVAFWCNPISGHATLYWYQQILGQGPKLLIQFQNNGVVDDSQLPKDRFSAERLKGVDSTLKIQPAKLEDSAVYLCASSSLAGGSNEQFFGPGTRLTVL.

This clonotype came up many times. The chain employs TRBV12-3 or TRBV12-4 and TRBJ1-1; D unclear. The V gene lost 2 bases and the J gene lost 5 bases, with 12 bases spanning the gap. The CDR3 runs to 14 residues. The chain's CDR3 is CASSLNARETEAFF. DNA for the CDR3: TGTGCCAGCAGTTTAAACGCTCGGGAGACTGAAGCTTTCTTT.

The V and J genes are TRBV7-8 and TRBJ2-2, with 7 bases fitting TRBD1. The length of the CDR3 is 13 residues. Per germline, CDR1 SGHVS and CDR2 FQNEAQ. With 4 bases clipped from V and 5 bases from J, the junction kept 1 base outside the gene matches. The CDR3 loop reads CASSSQGTGELFF. As DNA, the CDR3 is TGTGCCAGCAGCTCACAGGGGACCGGGGAGCTGTTTTTT.

In its sample, this clonotype was seen a few times. The chain has TRBV2 and TRBJ2-3; 8 bases are shared with TRBD1. Germline trimming cut 6 bases from V and 4 bases from J; bases unmatched to any gene: 6. Germline values: CDR1 SNHLY, CDR2 FYNNEI. CDR3 size: 14 residues. The CDR3 DNA is TGTGCCAGCAGACGGGACAGGCCTGCAGATACGCAGTATTTT. Its protein is CASRRDRPADTQYF.

This clonotype was counted many times. The chain links TRBV5-1 to TRBJ2-3; D remains unclear. The CDR3 covers 13 residues. The V end lost 2 bases, the J end lost 0 bases, and 4 bases lay between the germline ends. CDR1 is SGHRS, CDR2 YFSETQ, per germline. Here the CDR3 DNA reads TGCGCCAGCAGCTTCGACAGCACAGATACGCAGTATTTT. Translated: CASSFDSTDTQYF. The complete variable domain, with remaining parts taken from reference TRBV5-1 and TRBJ2-3, reads KAGVTQTPRYLIKTRGQQVTLSCSPISGHRSVSWYQQTPGQGLQFLFEYFSETQRNKGNFPGRFSGRQFSNSRSEMNVSTLELGDSALYLCASSFDSTDTQYFGPGTRLTVL.

This clonotype has a count of ten or more. The chain uses TRBV29-1 and TRBJ1-4; no definite D call. The CDR3 runs to 12 residues. The germline V gene encodes CDR1 SQVTM and CDR2 ANQGSEA. V dropped 4 bases and J dropped 5 bases, with 8 bases sitting between them. This CDR3 reads CSVVAENEKLFF. DNA of the CDR3: TGCAGCGTTGTCGCCGAGAATGAAAAACTGTTTTTT.

The chain employs TRBV7-2 and TRBJ2-3; 7 bases agree with TRBD1. With 3 bases clipped from V and 3 bases from J, the junction kept 6 bases outside the gene matches. The germline V gene encodes CDR1 SGHTA and CDR2 FQGNSA. This CDR3 region has 15 residues. Written as DNA, the CDR3 is TGTGCCAGCAGCTTGAGACAGGGTTTTACAGATACGCAGTATTTT. It is translated as CASSLRQGFTDTQYF.

The gene calls are TRBV5-1 and TRBJ2-4, with 7 positions matching TRBD1. This CDR3 has 14 residues. From germline, CDR1 is SGHRS and CDR2 YFSETQ. The V and J ends lost 0 bases and 7 bases, in that order; junction bases with no gene match: 4. The CDR3 protein is CASSLAVTGNIQYF. CDR3 in DNA: TGCGCCAGCAGCTTGGCTGTGACAGGGAACATTCAGTACTTC.

This clonotype has ten or more counts. This chain connects TRBV20-1 to TRBJ1-2; maybe TRBD1 (5 bases). This CDR3 contains 16 residues. Germline assignment: CDR1 DFQATT and CDR2 SNEGSKA (reference sequence). Trimming stripped 6 bases from V and 4 bases from J, with 24 bases between. CDR3 sequence: CSAPQRDGTTGYGYTF. Written as DNA, the CDR3 is TGCAGTGCCCCCCAACGGGACGGAACGACTGGCTATGGCTACACCTTC.

The V call is TRBV7-2, the J call TRBJ2-7; 8 nucleotides agree with TRBD1. Germline CDR1 reads SGHTA; CDR2 reads FQGNSA. This CDR3 region has 16 residues. Germline trimming cut 5 bases from V and 1 base from J; bases unmatched to any gene: 10. The CDR3 reads CASSPTTGVISYEQYF. The CDR3 bases are TGTGCCAGCAGCCCCACGACAGGGGTGATATCCTACGAGCAGTACTTC.

This rearrangement joins TRBV4-3 to TRBJ2-1, with 10 nucleotides matching TRBD2. Germline CDR1 is LGHNA and CDR2 is YSLEER. Trimming cost V 0 bases and J 14 bases; bases outside gene matches: 4. The CDR3 runs 13 residues. The CDR3 DNA reads as TGCGCCAGCAGCCAAGAAGCGGGGGGGTTTAAGTTCTTC. Protein: CASSQEAGGFKFF.

The gene calls are TRBV20-1 and TRBJ1-1; 7 positions agree with TRBD1. This CDR3 is built from 13 residues. Losses at the gene ends were 3 bases for V and 4 bases for J; bases not matched to a gene: 5. The V gene's germline CDR1 is DFQATT and CDR2 SNEGSKA (reference sequence). The CDR3 DNA reads as TGCAGTGCTAGGACACAGGGGTTCACTGAAGCTTTCTTT. The encoded protein is CSARTQGFTEAFF.

This clonotype was detected only a few times. This rearrangement joins TRBV7-2 to TRBJ1-4; D ambiguous. There are 14 residues in the CDR3. Germline lookup yields CDR1 SGHTA and CDR2 FQGNSA. V was shortened by 1 base and J by 4 bases, with 7 bases between the two germline ends. CDR3 nucleotide sequence: TGTGCCAGCAGCTTAGACGCCAGTAATGAAAAACTGTTTTTT. Its protein is CASSLDASNEKLFF.

This clonotype was picked up a small number of times. The chain carries TRBV5-6 and TRBJ2-2, with 7 bases fitting TRBD1. The germline V gene has CDR1 SGHDT and CDR2 YYEEEE. The CDR3 length is 15 residues. The V gene end was trimmed by 4 bases and the J gene end by 3 bases; junction bases not matched to a gene: 6. The CDR3 here is CASSTGQIYTGELFF. The CDR3 DNA is TGTGCCAGCAGCACGGGACAGATCTACACCGGGGAGCTGTTTTTT.

The J gene is TRBJ1-1, the V gene TRBV29-1; D not certain. Germline assignment: CDR1 SQVTM and CDR2 ANQGSEA. The CDR3 is 14 residues long. The ends were cut back, 4 bases at V and 4 bases at J, with 16 bases in the middle. Written as DNA, the CDR3 is TGCAGCGTTGCCCTTACGGGGTGTGGCACTGAAGCTTTCTTT. As protein: CSVALTGCGTEAFF.

This chain connects TRBV4-1 to TRBJ2-7; 9 bases fit TRBD2. V lost 3 bases to trimming and J lost 1 base; unmatched junction nucleotides: 4. CDR1 and CDR2 from the germline V gene are MGHRA and YSYEKL. There are 15 residues in the CDR3. The CDR3 protein is CASSQGTSWSYEQYF. In DNA form, the CDR3 reads TGCGCCAGCAGCCAGGGGACTAGCTGGTCCTACGAGCAGTACTTC.

This clonotype was seen a few times. The chain is built from TRBV6-6 and TRBJ2-1; possible D gene TRBD2, 6 bases. The CDR3 length is 18 residues. Germline V gene sequence: CDR1 MNHNY, CDR2 SVGAGI (reference sequence). V lost 2 bases to trimming and J lost 9 bases, with 26 bases between them. The CDR3 region is CASSYRLGPNGGYGEQFF. As DNA, the CDR3 is TGTGCCAGCAGTTACCGTCTCGGACCGAATGGGGGGTACGGTGAGCAGTTCTTC.